Below are 30 T cell receptor beta chains sequenced from a single sample in a study of T cell changes during pregnancy in multiple sclerosis. The assay was immunoSEQ multiplex PCR, and TCRdb's table has in-frame clones only and misses some. The table has 40,000 to 50,000 clones, almost 95% seen once; the top ten hold around 0.4%. The material sequenced was CD4+ T cells from peripheral blood mononuclear cells, taken in the second trimester of pregnancy. The receptors were sampled from a female donor in good health, enrolled as a control in a pregnancy study.

The V call is TRBV20-1, the J call TRBJ1-1; D not certain. V lost 3 bases to trimming and J lost 7 bases, with 9 bases between them. This CDR3 has 11 residues. Per the germline V gene, CDR1 is DFQATT and CDR2 is SNEGSKA (reference sequence). The CDR3 here is CSASGQDEAFF. The CDR3 DNA sequence: TGCAGTGCTAGTGGTCAGGATGAAGCTTTCTTT.

The table lists this clone with a count of one. The V gene is TRBV30, the J gene TRBJ1-3, with TRBD1 matching 7 bases. The CDR3 is made up of 14 amino acids. CDR1 GTSNPN and CDR2 SVGIG come from the germline V gene (reference sequence). The trim removed 0 bases at V and 2 bases at J, leaving 1 base unmatched. CDR3 in amino acids: CAWSVDRAGNTIYF. The CDR3 DNA sequence: TGTGCCTGGAGTGTTGACAGGGCTGGAAACACCATATATTTT.

The chain joins TRBV6-6 to TRBJ1-1; no reliable D call. Germline V gene lookup returns CDR1 MNHNY and CDR2 SVGAGI (reference sequence). There are 15 residues in the CDR3. V shed 6 bases and J shed 7 bases, with 21 bases lying between them. The CDR3 sequence: CASRITSGRNGEAFF. CDR3 in DNA: TGTGCCAGCAGAATAACCTCCGGCAGGAACGGTGAAGCTTTCTTT.

This chain connects TRBV7-6 to TRBJ1-1, with a tentative D call TRBD1 (6 bases). This CDR3 has 15 amino acids. V shed 6 bases and J shed 0 bases, with 14 bases lying between them. Per the germline V gene, CDR1 is SGHVS and CDR2 is FNYEAQ. The CDR3 nucleotides read TGTGCCAGCAGTACTGGGGGGGGCATGAACACTGAAGCTTTCTTT. Its translation is CASSTGGGMNTEAFF.

This chain links TRBV5-8 with TRBJ1-1; 7 bases map to TRBD1. This CDR3 region has 15 residues. Unmatched junction bases numbered 9, after V lost 5 bases and J lost 2 bases. The V gene's germline CDR1 is SGHTS and CDR2 YDEGEE. For the CDR3, the DNA is TGTGCCAGCAGTCACCTCCGGGACAGCAACACTGAAGCTTTCTTT. Translated: CASSHLRDSNTEAFF.

The V and J genes are TRBV7-8 and TRBJ2-1; no reliable D call. V was pared by 4 bases and J by 8 bases, with 12 bases between. CDR3 length: 13 amino acids. The germline V gene has CDR1 SGHVS and CDR2 FQNEAQ. The CDR3 protein is CASSSGTVYEQFF. CDR3 DNA: TGTGCCAGCAGCTCCGGTACGGTCTATGAGCAGTTCTTC.

CDR3 sequence: CASGAFTEAFF. The CDR3 DNA reads as TGTGCTAGTGGGGCTTTCACTGAAGCTTTCTTT. V gene TRBV12-5 combines with J gene TRBJ1-1, with D hard to call. The CDR3 length is 11 residues. Germline CDR1 and CDR2: LGHNT and FRNRAP. V lost 6 bases and J 4 bases, leaving 6 bases between the germline ends.

The rearrangement uses TRBV4-2 and TRBJ1-1, with TRBD1 matching 8 bases. The CDR3 runs to 15 residues. V lost 2 bases, J lost 1 base, and 3 bases stayed unmatched. CDR1 is LGHNA, CDR2 YNFKEQ, per germline. In DNA, the CDR3 is TGTGCCAGCAGCCAATTTGGGACAGGGAACACTGAAGCTTTCTTT. Translated: CASSQFGTGNTEAFF.

The chain links TRBV19 to TRBJ1-1; D may be TRBD1 (6 bases). V lost 1 base, J lost 5 bases, and 11 bases lay in between. Per the germline V gene, CDR1 is LNHDA and CDR2 is SQIVND (reference sequence). The CDR3 extends over 14 amino acids. CDR3 sequence (DNA): TGTGCCAGTAGTATAGCAGGGGCGGAAACTGAAGCTTTCTTT. Encoded protein: CASSIAGAETEAFF.

This rearrangement joins TRBV2 to TRBJ2-1; the match to TRBD2 covers 9 bases. The CDR3 runs 16 residues. Germline CDR1 and CDR2: SNHLY and FYNNEI. With 4 bases clipped from V and 1 base from J, the junction kept 5 bases outside the gene matches. The DNA for the CDR3 is TGTGCCAGCAGTGTTGGTAGCGGGGGATCCTACAATGAGCAGTTCTTC. Its translation: CASSVGSGGSYNEQFF.

In this sample, this clone turned up once. The V and J genes are TRBV30 and TRBJ1-1, with a weak D call TRBD1 (5 bases). This CDR3 region has 13 residues. CDR1 GTSNPN and CDR2 SVGIG come from the germline V gene (reference sequence). V was cut by 2 bases and J by 8 bases, with 15 bases left in between. The DNA of the CDR3 is TGTGCCTGGAGTTGGGGGGAGGAAGGGGAAGCTTTCTTT. This encodes CAWSWGEEGEAFF. Filled out from reference TRBV30 and TRBJ1-1, the complete variable domain reads SQTIHQWPATLVQPVGSPLSLECTVEGTSNPNLYWYRQAAGRGLQLLFYSVGIGQISSEVPQNLSASRPQDRQFILSSKKLLLSDSGFYLCAWSWGEEGEAFFGQGTRLTVV.

The chain uses TRBV7-9 and TRBJ2-5, with 8 bases aligning to TRBD1. Germline V gene sequence: CDR1 SEHNR, CDR2 FQNEAQ (reference sequence). The CDR3 runs 16 residues. V was pared by 5 bases and J by 0 bases, with 8 bases of the junction left unmatched. In DNA, the CDR3 is TGTGCCAGCAGCCAACCCAACAGGGGGTACCAAGAGACCCAGTACTTC. It translates to CASSQPNRGYQETQYF.

With regard to this clone: Germline and junction disagree at one end, which may indicate a read error. This chain links TRBV7-7 with TRBJ2-1; 9 nucleotides align to TRBD2. The CDR3 contains 15 residues. Germline V gene lookup returns CDR1 SSHAT and CDR2 FNYEAQ (reference sequence). The CDR3 DNA reads TGTGCTAGCAGCTTAAGCGGGGGGACCTGGGATGAGCAGTTCTTC. Translating gives CASSLSGGTWDEQFF.

V is TRBV2 and J is TRBJ1-1; 7 bases map to TRBD1. The V segment lost 5 bases and the J segment 1 base; nucleotides outside the gene matches: 4. The CDR3 has 14 residues. CDR1 is SNHLY, CDR2 FYNNEI, per germline. CDR3 amino acids: CASSPNRGNTEAFF. The CDR3 DNA is TGTGCCAGCAGTCCGAACAGGGGGAACACTGAAGCTTTCTTT.

The chain is built from TRBV19 and TRBJ2-1; perhaps TRBD1 as D (5 bases). Germline CDR1 is LNHDA and CDR2 is SQIVND (reference sequence). V was pared by 2 bases and J by 9 bases, with 17 bases between. The CDR3 spans 15 residues. CDR3 sequence (DNA): TGTGCCAGTAGTATAATAATAGTGGGGCACGGTGAGCAGTTCTTC. This translates into CASSIIIVGHGEQFF.

CDR3: CAHTRQVDYGYTF. The CDR3 nucleotides are TGTGCCCACACCAGACAGGTCGATTATGGCTACACCTTC. The rearrangement uses TRBV30 and TRBJ1-2; D may be TRBD1 (6 bases). Germline CDR1 reads GTSNPN; CDR2 reads SVGIG (reference sequence). This CDR3 has 13 amino acids. V was cut by 8 bases and J by 5 bases, with 18 bases left in between.

The chain has TRBV5-8 and TRBJ2-3; 10 bases fit TRBD1. The CDR3 is 15 residues long. J lost 5 bases, V lost 0 bases, and 3 bases had no gene match. CDR1 and CDR2 (germline): SGHTS, YDEGEE. CDR3 sequence reads: CASSLGQGAGDTQYF. DNA of the CDR3: TGTGCCAGCAGCTTGGGACAGGGGGCAGGAGATACGCAGTATTTT. The whole variable domain, filled in from reference TRBV5-8 and TRBJ2-3, reads EAGVTQSPTHLIKTRGQQATLRCSPISGHTSVYWYQQALGLGLQFLLWYDEGEERNRGNFPPRFSGRQFPNYSSELNVNALELEDSALYLCASSLGQGAGDTQYFGPGTRLTVL.

The CDR3 DNA reads as TGTGCCAGCAGCCATGGCGACAGGGATCGAGAGACCCAGTACTTC. Translation gives CASSHGDRDRETQYF. J is TRBJ2-5 and V is TRBV4-2, with 7 nucleotides matching TRBD1. The CDR3 has 15 amino acids. Trimming took 3 bases from V and 4 from J; bases not matched to a gene: 8. CDR1 is LGHNA and CDR2 is YNFKEQ in the germline V gene.

This sequence joins TRBV29-1 and TRBJ2-2; D is perhaps TRBD2 (6 bases). V was trimmed by 4 bases and J by 1 base, leaving 13 bases between them. CDR1 and CDR2 (germline): SQVTM, ANQGSEA. The CDR3 length is 15 residues. The CDR3 sequence is CSVVVRGLNTGELFF. CDR3 nucleotide sequence: TGCAGCGTTGTGGTGCGGGGACTGAACACCGGGGAGCTGTTTTTT.

J is TRBJ2-7 and V is TRBV11-1, with a tentative D call TRBD2 (5 bases). V was cut by 6 bases and J by 7 bases, with 10 bases left in between. The CDR3 is made up of 11 amino acids. Germline assignment: CDR1 SGHAT and CDR2 FQDESV (reference sequence). The CDR3 reads CASRSGPEQYF. CDR3 coding DNA: TGTGCCAGCAGAAGCGGTCCGGAGCAGTACTTC.

The CDR3 sequence is CASKRVRGPSGSSYNSPLHF. CDR3 DNA sequence: TGCGCCAGCAAACGGGTGCGGGGACCCTCGGGAAGCTCCTATAATTCACCCCTCCACTTT. The chain is built from TRBV23-1 and TRBJ1-6; D possibly corresponds to TRBD1 (5 bases). TRBV23-1 belongs to the ORF category, with a function that is uncertain. V lost 7 bases to trimming and J lost 0 bases, with 25 bases between them. The CDR3 covers 20 residues.

This chain uses TRBV5-1 with TRBJ1-2; D uncertain. Trimming took off 1 base at V and 0 bases at J, with 7 bases between the two ends. Germline V CDR1 and CDR2: SGHRS, YFSETQ. The CDR3 runs 14 residues. For the CDR3, the DNA is TGCGCCAGCAGCTTGTTTCAGGCTAACTATGGCTACACCTTC. It encodes CASSLFQANYGYTF. The full variable domain, with the rest looked up from reference TRBV5-1 and TRBJ1-2, is KAGVTQTPRYLIKTRGQQVTLSCSPISGHRSVSWYQQTPGQGLQFLFEYFSETQRNKGNFPGRFSGRQFSNSRSEMNVSTLELGDSALYLCASSLFQANYGYTFGSGTRLTVV.

The chain uses TRBV9 and TRBJ2-7; 9 bases line up with TRBD1. The germline CDR1 and CDR2 sequences are SGDLS and YYNGEE. The CDR3 is 16 residues long. Germline trimming cut 0 bases from V and 3 bases from J; bases unmatched to any gene: 7. The CDR3 nucleotides read TGTGCCAGCAGCGTAGGGGACAGGGTTGCTCTCTACGAGCAGTACTTC. This sequence encodes CASSVGDRVALYEQYF.

This chain links TRBV7-9 with TRBJ1-5, with D uncertain. The germline gives CDR1 SEHNR, CDR2 FQNEAQ (reference sequence). Trimming took 5 bases from V and 3 from J, leaving 5 bases between them. The CDR3 is made up of 12 amino acids. The CDR3 DNA reads TGTGCCAGCAGCCCGGTCAATCAGCCCCAGCATTTT. Its protein product is CASSPVNQPQHF.

The genes are TRBV9 and TRBJ1-6, with D possibly matching TRBD1 (6 bases). With 6 bases removed from V and 5 bases from J, the gap between germline ends came to 12 bases. CDR3 length: 14 residues. The germline V gene has CDR1 SGDLS and CDR2 YYNGEE. CDR3 region: CASTRAGDNSPLHF. The CDR3 coding sequence is TGTGCCAGCACTCGTGCAGGGGATAATTCACCCCTCCACTTT.

Here the CDR3 DNA reads TGTGCCAGCTCACCAAGGGGACAGGGGGACTACGAGCAGTACTTC. Its translation is CASSPRGQGDYEQYF. The chain links TRBV18 to TRBJ2-7, with 11 bases aligning to TRBD1. The germline V gene encodes CDR1 KGHSH and CDR2 LQKENI. After removal of 2 bases from V and 3 bases from J, the junction contained 3 bases not matched to a gene. The CDR3 runs 15 residues.

V gene TRBV7-2 combines with J gene TRBJ2-3; 8 bases are shared with TRBD2. V shed 7 bases, J shed 6 bases, and the junction held 12 bases outside the gene matches. This CDR3 region has 15 residues. The germline V gene encodes CDR1 SGHTA and CDR2 FQGNSA. The CDR3 DNA reads TGTGCCAGCAACCTTCGGGGGGGCCAGGGGGATACGCAGTATTTT. It is translated as CASNLRGGQGDTQYF.

V usage is TRBV6-5 and J usage is TRBJ1-4; D gene unclear. Germline CDR1 is MNHEY and CDR2 is SVGAGI. CDR3 size: 14 residues. Trimming pared 2 bases from V and 10 bases from J, leaving 14 bases between. Here the CDR3 reads CASSYSGRRGKLFF. CDR3 nucleotides: TGTGCCAGCAGTTACAGCGGGCGACGGGGAAAACTGTTTTTT.

The V call is TRBV18, the J call TRBJ2-5, with TRBD2 identical over 7 bases. Trimming at V came to 4 bases and at J to 4 bases, leaving 3 bases not matched to a gene. The germline V gene has CDR1 KGHSH and CDR2 LQKENI. CDR3 length: 13 amino acids. The chain's CDR3 is CASSRGRGETQYF. In nucleotides, the CDR3 is TGTGCCAGCTCACGAGGGAGGGGAGAGACCCAGTACTTC.

The chain employs TRBV7-2 and TRBJ1-1; maybe TRBD1 (6 bases). V was trimmed by 5 bases and J by 3 bases, leaving 13 bases between them. Germline-derived CDR1 and CDR2 are SGHTA and FQGNSA. The CDR3 extends over 14 amino acids. CDR3 sequence reads: CASSTLGGDTEAFF. In DNA, the CDR3 is TGTGCCAGCAGCACCCTAGGGGGGGACACTGAAGCTTTCTTT.